Reported below is one T cell receptor beta chain. Authors' processing steps: Amplifying reference gene primers gave estimates of nucleated cell counts. The table came from immunoSEQ multiplex PCR; TCRdb's copy has only in-frame clones and leaves some out. V and J calls and clone size are those listed in that table; D and trimming were worked out from the DNA. Altogether fewer than 50,000 clones are present, 80% being singletons, with the ten largest covering 30% to 40%. This sample is part of a study of blood T cell repertoires in COVID-19. Study-wide background: In each case, the material was cDNA or gDNA derived from T cells, B-cell-depleted T cells, or PBMCs.

The CDR3 is 14 amino acids. Trimming took off 1 base at V and 5 bases at J, with 10 bases between the two ends. Germline V gene lookup returns CDR1 SEHNR and CDR2 FQNEAQ (reference sequence). The TCR sequence derives from an elderly man with active or convalescent COVID-19. Sequencing input: peripheral blood. The chain joins TRBV7-9 to TRBJ2-3, with D maybe TRBD2 (5 bases). In DNA form, the CDR3 reads TGTGCCAGCAGCTTAGTTGGACTTCAAGATACGCAGTATTTT. Its translation is CASSLVGLQDTQYF.